This TCR beta chain was retrieved from a study of early T cells in non-severe SARS-CoV-2 infection. Attached unique molecular identifiers marked individual cDNA molecules. TCRdb ran MiXCR on the 5' RACE reads and lists one entry per CDR3 protein. The table shows about 66,000 distinct CDR3 sequences, with about 17% occurring only once. Trimming cost V 7 bases and J 4 bases; bases outside gene matches: 12. The CDR3 contains 14 residues. The germline V gene encodes CDR1 SQVTM and CDR2 ANQGSEA. Study-wide findings and caveats: The study's VDJdb matching favored anti-spike CD8 responses and missed private and CD4 specificities.

Comments on this clonotype: Its antigen remains unidentified.

This rearrangement joins TRBV29-1 to TRBJ1-1; TRBD1 matches at 7 bases. The receptor was derived from an adult who was a healthcare worker with PCR-confirmed SARS-CoV-2 infection or an uninfected control (not recorded which). The sample consisted of whole blood, taken at baseline. The CDR3 protein is CSARQGSSGTEAFF. The CDR3 DNA sequence: TGCAGCGCCAGACAGGGATCGAGTGGCACTGAAGCTTTCTTT.